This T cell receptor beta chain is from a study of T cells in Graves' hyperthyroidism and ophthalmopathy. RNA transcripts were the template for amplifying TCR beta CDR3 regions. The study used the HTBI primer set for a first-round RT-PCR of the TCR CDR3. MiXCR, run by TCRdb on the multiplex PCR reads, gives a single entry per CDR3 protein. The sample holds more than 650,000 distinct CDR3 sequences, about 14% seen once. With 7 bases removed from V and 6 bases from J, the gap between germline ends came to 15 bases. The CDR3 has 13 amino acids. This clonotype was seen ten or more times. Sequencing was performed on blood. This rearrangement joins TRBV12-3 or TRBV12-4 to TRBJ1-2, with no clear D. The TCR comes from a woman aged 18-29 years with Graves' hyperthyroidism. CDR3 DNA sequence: TGTGCCAGCAACCGGCCAGGCGGGGATGGCTACACCTTC. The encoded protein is CASNRPGGDGYTF.